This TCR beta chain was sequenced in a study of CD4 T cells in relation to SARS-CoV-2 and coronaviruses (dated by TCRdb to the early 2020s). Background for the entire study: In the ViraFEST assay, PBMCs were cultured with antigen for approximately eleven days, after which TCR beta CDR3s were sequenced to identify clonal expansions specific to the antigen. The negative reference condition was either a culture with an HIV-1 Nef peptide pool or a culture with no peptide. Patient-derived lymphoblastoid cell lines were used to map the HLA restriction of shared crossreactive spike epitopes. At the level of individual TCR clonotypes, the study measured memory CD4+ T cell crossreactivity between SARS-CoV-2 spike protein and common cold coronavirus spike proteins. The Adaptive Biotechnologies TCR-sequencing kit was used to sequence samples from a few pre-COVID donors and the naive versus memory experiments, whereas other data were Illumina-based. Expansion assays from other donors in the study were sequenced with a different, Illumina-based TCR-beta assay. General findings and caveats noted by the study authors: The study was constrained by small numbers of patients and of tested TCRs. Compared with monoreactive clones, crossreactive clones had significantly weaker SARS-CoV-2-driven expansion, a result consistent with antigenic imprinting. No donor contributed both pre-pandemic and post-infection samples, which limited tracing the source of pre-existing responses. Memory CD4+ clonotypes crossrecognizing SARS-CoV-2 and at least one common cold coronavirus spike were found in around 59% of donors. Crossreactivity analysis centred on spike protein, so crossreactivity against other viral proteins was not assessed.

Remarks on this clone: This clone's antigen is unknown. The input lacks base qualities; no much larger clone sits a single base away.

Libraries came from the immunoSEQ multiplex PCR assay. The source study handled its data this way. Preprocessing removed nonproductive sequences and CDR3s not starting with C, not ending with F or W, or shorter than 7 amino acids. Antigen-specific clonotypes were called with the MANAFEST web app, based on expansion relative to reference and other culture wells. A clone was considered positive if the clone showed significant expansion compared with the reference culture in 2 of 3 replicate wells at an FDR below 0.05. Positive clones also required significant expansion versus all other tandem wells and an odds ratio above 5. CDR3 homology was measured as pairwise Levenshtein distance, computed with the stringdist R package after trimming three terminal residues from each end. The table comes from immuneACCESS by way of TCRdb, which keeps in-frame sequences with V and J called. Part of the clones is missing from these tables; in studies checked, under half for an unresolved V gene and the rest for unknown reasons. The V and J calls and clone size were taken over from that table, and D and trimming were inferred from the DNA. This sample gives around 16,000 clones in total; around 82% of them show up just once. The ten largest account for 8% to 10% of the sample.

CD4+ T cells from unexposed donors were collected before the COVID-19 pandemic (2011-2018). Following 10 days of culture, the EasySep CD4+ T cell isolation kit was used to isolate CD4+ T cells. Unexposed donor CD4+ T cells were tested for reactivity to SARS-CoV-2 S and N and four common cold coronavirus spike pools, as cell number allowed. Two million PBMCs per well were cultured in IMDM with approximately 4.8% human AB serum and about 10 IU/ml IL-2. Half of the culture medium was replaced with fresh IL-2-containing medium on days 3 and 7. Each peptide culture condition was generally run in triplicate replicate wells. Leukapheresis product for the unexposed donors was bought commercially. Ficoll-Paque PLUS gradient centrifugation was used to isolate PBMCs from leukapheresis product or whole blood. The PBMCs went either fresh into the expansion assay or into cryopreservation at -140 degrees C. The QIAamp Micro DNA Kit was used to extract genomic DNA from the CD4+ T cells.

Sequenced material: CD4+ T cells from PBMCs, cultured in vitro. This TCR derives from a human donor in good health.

The CDR3 here reads CASTALGAGSTGELFF. Here is the DNA: TGTGCCAGCACTGCCCTGGGAGCGGGAAGCACCGGGGAGCTGTTTTTT. The V and J genes are TRBV27 and TRBJ2-2; TRBD2 fits 7 bases in the junction. Its CDR3 holds 16 amino acids, cysteine through phenylalanine. Just CDR3 DNA is preserved here, 48 bases in frame from base 1. CDR1 and CDR2, per the germline V gene (reference sequence), are MNHEY and SMNVEV. For this chain, trimming is 7 bases at the V end and 4 bases at the J end, and the number of junction bases without a gene match is 12.